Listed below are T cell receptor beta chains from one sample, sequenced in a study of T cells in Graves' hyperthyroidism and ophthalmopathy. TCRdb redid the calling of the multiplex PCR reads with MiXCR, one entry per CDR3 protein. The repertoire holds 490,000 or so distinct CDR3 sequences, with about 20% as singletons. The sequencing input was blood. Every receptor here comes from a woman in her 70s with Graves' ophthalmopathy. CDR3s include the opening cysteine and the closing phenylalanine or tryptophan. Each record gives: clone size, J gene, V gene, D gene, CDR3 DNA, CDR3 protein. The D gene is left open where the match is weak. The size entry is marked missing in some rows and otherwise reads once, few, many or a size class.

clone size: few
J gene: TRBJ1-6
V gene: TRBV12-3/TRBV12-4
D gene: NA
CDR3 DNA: TGTGCCAGCACCCTCGGACAGACCAATTCACCCCTCCACTTT
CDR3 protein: CASTLGQTNSPLHF

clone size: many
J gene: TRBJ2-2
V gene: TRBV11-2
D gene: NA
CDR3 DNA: TGTGCCAGCAGTCCGACGTTGCGCGAGCTGTTTTTT
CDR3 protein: CASSPTLRELFF

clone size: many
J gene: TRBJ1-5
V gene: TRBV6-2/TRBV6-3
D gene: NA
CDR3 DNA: TGTGCCAGCAGTTACATGTCAGGATTTGAGCCCCAGCATTTT
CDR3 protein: CASSYMSGFEPQHF

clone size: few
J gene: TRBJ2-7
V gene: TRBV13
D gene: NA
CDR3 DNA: TGTGCCAGCGGAGAACACAGAAGGGGCTACGAGCAGTACTTC
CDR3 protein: CASGEHRRGYEQYF

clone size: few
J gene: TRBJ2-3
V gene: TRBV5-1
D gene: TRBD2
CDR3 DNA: TGCGCCAGCAGCTTAGGAACGACGATAGCGGGAGGAAAAGATACGCAGTATTTT
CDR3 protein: CASSLGTTIAGGKDTQYF

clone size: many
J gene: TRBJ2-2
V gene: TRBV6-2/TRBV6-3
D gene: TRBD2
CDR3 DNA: TGTGCCAGCAGTCGCCCTAGCGGGGGTAACACCGGGGAGCTGTTTTTT
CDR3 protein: CASSRPSGGNTGELFF

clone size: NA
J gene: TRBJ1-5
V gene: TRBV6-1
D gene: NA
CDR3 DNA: TGTGCCAGCACCCAATCACTCAATCAGCCCCAGCATTTT
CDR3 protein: CASTQSLNQPQHF

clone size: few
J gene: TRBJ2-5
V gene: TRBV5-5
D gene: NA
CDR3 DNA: TGTGCCAGCAGTCCGAGACTGGCACGTGAGACCCAGTACTTC
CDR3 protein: CASSPRLARETQYF

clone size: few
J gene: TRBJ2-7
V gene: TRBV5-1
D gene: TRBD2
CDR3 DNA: TGCGCCAGCAGCTTGGGAACTGTCGGGGGGTCAGGCGAGCAGTACTTC
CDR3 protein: CASSLGTVGGSGEQYF

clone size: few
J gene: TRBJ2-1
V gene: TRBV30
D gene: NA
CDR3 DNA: TGTGCCTGGAGTCCACAGGGTTCTGAGCAGTTCTTC
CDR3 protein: CAWSPQGSEQFF

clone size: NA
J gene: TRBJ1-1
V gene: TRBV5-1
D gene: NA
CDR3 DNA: TGCGCCAGCAGCCCATCCCAATCAGGGAACACTGAAGCTTTCTTT
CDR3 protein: CASSPSQSGNTEAFF

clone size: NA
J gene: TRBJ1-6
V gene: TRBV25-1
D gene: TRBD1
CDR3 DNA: TGTGCCAGCAGTGCACGACAGGGGAGTGTTTCACCCCTCCACTTT
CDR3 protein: CASSARQGSVSPLHF

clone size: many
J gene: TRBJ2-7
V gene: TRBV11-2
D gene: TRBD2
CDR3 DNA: TGTGCCAGCAGCTTAGCACAAGCGGGAGCCGGCTACGAGCAGTACTTC
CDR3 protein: CASSLAQAGAGYEQYF

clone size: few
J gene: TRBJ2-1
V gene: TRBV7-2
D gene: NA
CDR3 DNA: TGTGCCAGCAGCCCGGGGCGGGAATCTCCCTACAATGAGCAGTTCTTC
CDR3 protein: CASSPGRESPYNEQFF

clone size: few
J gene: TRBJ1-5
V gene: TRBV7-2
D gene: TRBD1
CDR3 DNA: TGTGCCAGCAGCTTAACTGGGACAGGGGCCAATCAGCCCCAGCATTTT
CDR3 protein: CASSLTGTGANQPQHF